This TCR beta chain derives from a study of T cell responses to AZD1222 COVID-19 vaccine. Worth noting for this clone: Antigen specificity is unknown.

Doses given second, at about 4 or about 12 weeks, were pooled. The CDR3 totals 12 residues. Trimming took 6 bases from V and 5 from J, leaving 9 bases between them. Per germline, CDR1 LNHDA and CDR2 SQIVND (reference sequence). The study's findings and limits: Spike-spanning, vaccine-associated CD4 TCRs were dominant at 160-218 and 743-854. Seropositive AZD1222 recipients at baseline numbered only five or six. In a largely white British group with more females than males, clonal diversity was possibly underestimated.

Some clones are missing from TCRdb's copy, which holds only in-frame ones; the method was immunoSEQ multiplex PCR. This sample has 110,000 to 150,000 clones, with roughly 90% found just once. The V and J genes are TRBV19 and TRBJ2-3; D is perhaps TRBD1 (5 bases). The clonotype originates from an adult who received the AZD1222 COVID-19 vaccine. The specimen comprised peripheral blood, sampled 28 days after the second AZD1222 dose. DNA of the CDR3: TGTGCCAGTAGGGAAAGGGGAGATACGCAGTATTTT. This translates into CASRERGDTQYF.